This T cell receptor (beta chain) was identified in a study of shared clonotypes between healthy human individuals. Findings and caveats of the study: Non-shared clonotypes displayed generation probabilities falling below those of clonotypes present in all four donors.

With regard to this clone: Its target is unknown.

Profiling relied on immunoSEQ multiplex PCR, and the TCRdb table lists in-frame clones only, not all of them. This sample has 2 million to 2.5 million clones, with around 95% found just once. The source of this sequence is a man aged 18 to 29 in good health. The sequencing input was naive CD4+ T cells sorted from blood. Subset: CD45RA+ positively selected.

The CDR3 reads CASTLPGGKGTDTQYF. The CDR3 coding sequence is TGTGCCAGCACCCTCCCGGGCGGGAAAGGGACAGATACGCAGTATTTT. V usage is TRBV5-6 and J usage is TRBJ2-3; D may be TRBD2 (6 bases). The germline V gene has CDR1 SGHDT and CDR2 YYEEEE. There are 16 residues in the CDR3. V gave up 6 bases and J gave up 3 bases, with 20 bases separating them.